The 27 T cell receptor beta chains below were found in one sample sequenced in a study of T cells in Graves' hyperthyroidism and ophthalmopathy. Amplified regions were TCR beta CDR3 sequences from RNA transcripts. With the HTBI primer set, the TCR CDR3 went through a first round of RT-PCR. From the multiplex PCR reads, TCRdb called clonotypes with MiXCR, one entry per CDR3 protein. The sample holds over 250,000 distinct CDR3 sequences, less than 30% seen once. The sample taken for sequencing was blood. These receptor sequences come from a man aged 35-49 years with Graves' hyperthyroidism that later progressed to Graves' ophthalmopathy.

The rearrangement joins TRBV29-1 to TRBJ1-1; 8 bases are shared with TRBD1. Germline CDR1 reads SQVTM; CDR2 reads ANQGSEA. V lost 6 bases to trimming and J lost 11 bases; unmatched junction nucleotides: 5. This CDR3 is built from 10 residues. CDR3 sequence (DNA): TGCAGCGTGAAGACAGGGGAGGCTTTCTTT. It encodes CSVKTGEAFF.

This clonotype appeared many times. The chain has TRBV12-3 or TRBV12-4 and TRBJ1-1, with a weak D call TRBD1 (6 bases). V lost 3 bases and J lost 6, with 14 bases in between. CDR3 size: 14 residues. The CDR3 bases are TGTGCCAGCAGTTTTCGGCGGGACAAGGCTGAAGCTTTCTTT. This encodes CASSFRRDKAEAFF.

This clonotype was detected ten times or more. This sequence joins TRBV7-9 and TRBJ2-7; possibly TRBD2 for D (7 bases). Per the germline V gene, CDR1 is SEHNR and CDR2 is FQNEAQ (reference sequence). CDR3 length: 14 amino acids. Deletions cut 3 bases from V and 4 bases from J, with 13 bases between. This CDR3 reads CASSFGGRKYEQYF. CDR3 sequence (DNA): TGTGCCAGCAGCTTCGGGGGGCGTAAGTACGAGCAGTACTTC.

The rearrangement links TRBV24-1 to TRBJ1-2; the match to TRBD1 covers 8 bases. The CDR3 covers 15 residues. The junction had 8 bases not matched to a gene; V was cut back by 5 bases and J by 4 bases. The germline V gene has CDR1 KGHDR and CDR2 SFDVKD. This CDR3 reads CATSAGDRGGYGYTF. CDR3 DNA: TGTGCCACCAGTGCCGGAGACAGGGGAGGCTATGGCTACACCTTC.

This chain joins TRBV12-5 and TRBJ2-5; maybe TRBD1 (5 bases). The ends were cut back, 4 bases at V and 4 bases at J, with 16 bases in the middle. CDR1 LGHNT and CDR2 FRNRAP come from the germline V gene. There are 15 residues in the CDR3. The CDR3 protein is CASGWGPFGGETQYF. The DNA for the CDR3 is TGTGCTAGTGGTTGGGGCCCATTCGGCGGAGAGACCCAGTACTTC.

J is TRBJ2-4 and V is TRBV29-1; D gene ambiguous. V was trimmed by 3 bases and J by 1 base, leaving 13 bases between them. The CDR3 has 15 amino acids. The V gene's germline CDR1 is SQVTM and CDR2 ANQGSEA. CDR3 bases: TGCAGCGTTGAGGTAGTTGGTGGCGCCAAAAACATTCAGTACTTC. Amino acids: CSVEVVGGAKNIQYF.

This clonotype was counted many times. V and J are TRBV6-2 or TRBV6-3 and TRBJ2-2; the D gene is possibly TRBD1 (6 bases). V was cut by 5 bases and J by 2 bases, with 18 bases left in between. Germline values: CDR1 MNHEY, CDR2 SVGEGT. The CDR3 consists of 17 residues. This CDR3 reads CASSLRQAGLNTGELFF. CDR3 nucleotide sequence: TGTGCCAGCAGTCTAAGACAGGCCGGACTCAACACCGGGGAGCTGTTTTTT.

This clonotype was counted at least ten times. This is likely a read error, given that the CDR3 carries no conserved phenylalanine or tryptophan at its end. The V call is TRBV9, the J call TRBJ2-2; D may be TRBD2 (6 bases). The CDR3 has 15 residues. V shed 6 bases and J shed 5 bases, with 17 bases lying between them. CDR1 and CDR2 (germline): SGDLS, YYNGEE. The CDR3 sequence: CASTQREGRTGELFS. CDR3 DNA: TGTGCCAGCACCCAGAGGGAAGGGAGGACCGGGGAGCTGTTTTCT.

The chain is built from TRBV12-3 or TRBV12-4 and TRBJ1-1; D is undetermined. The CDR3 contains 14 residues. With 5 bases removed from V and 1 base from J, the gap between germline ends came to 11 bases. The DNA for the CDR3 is TGTGCCAGCAGTCCGGATGGAGAGAACACTGAAGCTTTCTTT. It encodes CASSPDGENTEAFF.

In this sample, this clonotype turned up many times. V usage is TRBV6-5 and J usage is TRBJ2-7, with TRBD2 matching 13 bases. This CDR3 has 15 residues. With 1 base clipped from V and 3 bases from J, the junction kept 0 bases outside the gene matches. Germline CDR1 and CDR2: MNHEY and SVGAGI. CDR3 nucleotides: TGTGCCAGCAGTTACTGGACTAGCGGGAGCTACGAGCAGTACTTC. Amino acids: CASSYWTSGSYEQYF.

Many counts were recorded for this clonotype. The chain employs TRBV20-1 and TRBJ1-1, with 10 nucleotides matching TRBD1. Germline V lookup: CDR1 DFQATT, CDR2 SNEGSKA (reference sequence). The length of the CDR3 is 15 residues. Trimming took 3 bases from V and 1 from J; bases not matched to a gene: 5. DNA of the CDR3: TGCAGTGCTAGTCCGGGACAGGGGTGGAACACTGAAGCTTTCTTT. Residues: CSASPGQGWNTEAFF.

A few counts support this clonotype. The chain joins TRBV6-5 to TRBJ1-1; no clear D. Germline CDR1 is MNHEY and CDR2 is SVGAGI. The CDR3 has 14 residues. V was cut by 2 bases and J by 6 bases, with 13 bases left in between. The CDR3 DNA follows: TGTGCCAGCAGTTACGAAGGGTCTTTGGCTGAAGCTTTCTTT. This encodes CASSYEGSLAEAFF.

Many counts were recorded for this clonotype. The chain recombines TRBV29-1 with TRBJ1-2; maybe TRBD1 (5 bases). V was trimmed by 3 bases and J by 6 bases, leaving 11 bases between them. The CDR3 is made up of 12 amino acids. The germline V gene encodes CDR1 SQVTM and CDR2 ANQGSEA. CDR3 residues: CSVDGRVNGYTF. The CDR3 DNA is TGCAGCGTTGATGGCAGGGTTAATGGCTACACCTTC.

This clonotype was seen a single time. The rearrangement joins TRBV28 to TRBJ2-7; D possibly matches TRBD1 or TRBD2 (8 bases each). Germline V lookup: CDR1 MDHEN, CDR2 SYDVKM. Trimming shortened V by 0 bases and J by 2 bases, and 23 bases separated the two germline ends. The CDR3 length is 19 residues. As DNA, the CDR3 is TGTGCCAGCAGTTTATGGGCAGGGGGCTTCGAGCGGGAGCCCTACGAGCAGTACTTC. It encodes CASSLWAGGFEREPYEQYF.

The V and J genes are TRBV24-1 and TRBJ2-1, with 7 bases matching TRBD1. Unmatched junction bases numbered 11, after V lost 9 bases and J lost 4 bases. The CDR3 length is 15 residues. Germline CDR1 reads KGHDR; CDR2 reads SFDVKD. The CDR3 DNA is TGTGCCACCGGCAACCGGGACAGACCTTACAATGAGCAGTTCTTC. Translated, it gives CATGNRDRPYNEQFF.

The CDR3 nucleotides read TGTGCCAGCAGCCCAGGGGGCGCGGATACTGAAGCTTTCTTT. Its translation is CASSPGGADTEAFF. V and J are TRBV6-2 or TRBV6-3 and TRBJ1-1; 8 nucleotides agree with TRBD1. The germline V gene has CDR1 MNHEY and CDR2 SVGEGT. The trim removed 6 bases at V and 5 bases at J, leaving 8 bases unmatched. The CDR3 extends over 14 amino acids.

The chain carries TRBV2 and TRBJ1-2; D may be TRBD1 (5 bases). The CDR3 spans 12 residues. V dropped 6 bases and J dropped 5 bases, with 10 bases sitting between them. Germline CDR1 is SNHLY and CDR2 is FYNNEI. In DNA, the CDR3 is TGTGCCAGCAGGGTTGGACAATATGGCTACACCTTC. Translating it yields CASRVGQYGYTF.

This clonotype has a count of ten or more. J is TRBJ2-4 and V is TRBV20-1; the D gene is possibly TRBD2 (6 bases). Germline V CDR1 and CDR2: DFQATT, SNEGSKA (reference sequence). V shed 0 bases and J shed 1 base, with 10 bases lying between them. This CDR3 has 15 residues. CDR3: CSARDSGDAKNIQYF. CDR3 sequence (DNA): TGCAGTGCTAGAGATTCGGGGGATGCCAAAAACATTCAGTACTTC.

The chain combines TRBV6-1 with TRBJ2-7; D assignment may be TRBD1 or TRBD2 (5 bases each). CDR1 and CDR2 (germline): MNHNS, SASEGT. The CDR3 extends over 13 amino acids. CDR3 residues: CETRRGSGYEQYF. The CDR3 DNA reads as TGTGAAACGCGCCGGGGCAGTGGCTACGAGCAGTACTTC.

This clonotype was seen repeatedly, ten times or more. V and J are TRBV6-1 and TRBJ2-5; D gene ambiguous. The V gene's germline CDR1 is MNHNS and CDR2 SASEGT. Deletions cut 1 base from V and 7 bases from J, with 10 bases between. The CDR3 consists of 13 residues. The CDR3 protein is CASSEGQVGTQYF. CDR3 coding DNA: TGTGCCAGCAGTGAAGGGCAAGTGGGGACCCAGTACTTC.

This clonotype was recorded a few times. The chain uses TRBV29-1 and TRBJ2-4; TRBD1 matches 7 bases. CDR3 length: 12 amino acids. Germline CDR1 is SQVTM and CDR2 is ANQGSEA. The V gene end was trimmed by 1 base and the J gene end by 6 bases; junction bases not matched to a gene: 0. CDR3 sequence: CSVEAGGNIQYF. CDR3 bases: TGCAGCGTTGAAGCAGGGGGAAACATTCAGTACTTC.

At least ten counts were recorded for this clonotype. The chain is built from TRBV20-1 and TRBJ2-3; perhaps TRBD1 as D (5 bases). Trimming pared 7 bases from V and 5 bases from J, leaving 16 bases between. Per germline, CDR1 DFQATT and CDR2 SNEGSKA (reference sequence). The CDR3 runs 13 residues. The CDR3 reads CSVRRRDGDTQYF. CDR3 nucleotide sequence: TGCAGTGTGAGGCGCAGGGATGGAGATACGCAGTATTTT.

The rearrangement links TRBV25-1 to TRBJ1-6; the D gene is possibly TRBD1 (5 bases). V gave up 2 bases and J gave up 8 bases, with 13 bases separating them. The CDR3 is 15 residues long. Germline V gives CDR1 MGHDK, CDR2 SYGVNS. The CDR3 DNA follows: TGTGCCAGCAGTGAACGGACATCCCTTTATTCACCCCTCCACTTT. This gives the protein CASSERTSLYSPLHF.

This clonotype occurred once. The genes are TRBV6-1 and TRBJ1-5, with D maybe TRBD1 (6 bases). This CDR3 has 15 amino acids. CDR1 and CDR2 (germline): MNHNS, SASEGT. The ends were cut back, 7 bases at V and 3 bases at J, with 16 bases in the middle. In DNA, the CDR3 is TGTGCCAGCACCCCGGGGGCAGGGCCCAATCAGCCCCAGCATTTT. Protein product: CASTPGAGPNQPQHF.

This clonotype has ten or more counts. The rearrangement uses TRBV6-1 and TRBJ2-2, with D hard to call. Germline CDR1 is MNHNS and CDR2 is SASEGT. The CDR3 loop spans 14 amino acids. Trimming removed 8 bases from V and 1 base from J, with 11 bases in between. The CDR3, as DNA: TGTGCCAGCGGGTCCCTGGGGAACACCGGGGAGCTGTTTTTT. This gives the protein CASGSLGNTGELFF.

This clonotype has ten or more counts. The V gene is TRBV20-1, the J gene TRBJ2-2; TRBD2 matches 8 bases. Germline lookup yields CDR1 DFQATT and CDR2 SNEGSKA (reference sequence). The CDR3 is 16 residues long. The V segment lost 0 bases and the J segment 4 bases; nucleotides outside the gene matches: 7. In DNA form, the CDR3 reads TGCAGTGCTAGAGACGCGCGGGAGGACGTCACCGGGGAGCTGTTTTTT. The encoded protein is CSARDAREDVTGELFF.

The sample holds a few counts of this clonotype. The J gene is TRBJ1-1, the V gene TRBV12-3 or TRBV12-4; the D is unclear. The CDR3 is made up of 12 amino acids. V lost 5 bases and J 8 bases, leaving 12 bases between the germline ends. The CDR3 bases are TGTGCCAGCAGTACAGCGGTAGGAGAAGCTTTCTTT. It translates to CASSTAVGEAFF.